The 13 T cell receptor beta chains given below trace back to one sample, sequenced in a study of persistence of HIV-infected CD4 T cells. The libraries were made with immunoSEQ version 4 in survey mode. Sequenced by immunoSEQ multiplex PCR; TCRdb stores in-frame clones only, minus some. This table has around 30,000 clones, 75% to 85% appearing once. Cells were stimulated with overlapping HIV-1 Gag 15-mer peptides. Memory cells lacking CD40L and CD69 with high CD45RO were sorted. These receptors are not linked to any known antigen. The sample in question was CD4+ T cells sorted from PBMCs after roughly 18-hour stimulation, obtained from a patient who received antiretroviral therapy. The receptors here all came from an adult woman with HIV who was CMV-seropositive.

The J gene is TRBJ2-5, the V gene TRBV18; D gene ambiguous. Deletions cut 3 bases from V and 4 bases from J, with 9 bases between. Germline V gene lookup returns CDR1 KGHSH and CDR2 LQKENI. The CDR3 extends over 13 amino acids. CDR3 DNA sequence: TGTGCCAGCTCACCGAGTCAGAGAGAGACCCAGTACTTC. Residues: CASSPSQRETQYF.

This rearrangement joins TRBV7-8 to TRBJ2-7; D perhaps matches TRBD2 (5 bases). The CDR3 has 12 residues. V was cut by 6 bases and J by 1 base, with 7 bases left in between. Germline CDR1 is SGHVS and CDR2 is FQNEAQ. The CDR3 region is CASSRGSYEQYF. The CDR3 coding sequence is TGTGCCAGCAGTCGGGGATCCTACGAGCAGTACTTC.

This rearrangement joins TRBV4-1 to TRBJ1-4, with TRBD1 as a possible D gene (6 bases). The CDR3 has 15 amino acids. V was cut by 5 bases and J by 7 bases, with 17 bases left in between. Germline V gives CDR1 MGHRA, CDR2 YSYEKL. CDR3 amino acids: CASSSRWGRGEKLFF. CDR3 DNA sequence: TGCGCCAGCAGCTCAAGATGGGGCAGGGGTGAAAAACTGTTTTTT.

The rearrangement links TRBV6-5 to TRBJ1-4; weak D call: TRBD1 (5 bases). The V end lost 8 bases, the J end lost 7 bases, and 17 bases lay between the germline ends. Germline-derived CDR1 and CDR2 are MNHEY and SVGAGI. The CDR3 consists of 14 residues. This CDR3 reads CASGKRGLVEKLFF. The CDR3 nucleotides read TGTGCCAGCGGAAAGAGGGGCCTTGTTGAAAAACTGTTTTTT.

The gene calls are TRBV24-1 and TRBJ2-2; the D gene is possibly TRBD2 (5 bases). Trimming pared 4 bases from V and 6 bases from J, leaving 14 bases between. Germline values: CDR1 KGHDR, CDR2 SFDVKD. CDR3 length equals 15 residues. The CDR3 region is CATSDPPRGSGELFF. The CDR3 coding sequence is TGTGCCACCAGTGACCCCCCCCGGGGATCCGGGGAGCTGTTTTTT.

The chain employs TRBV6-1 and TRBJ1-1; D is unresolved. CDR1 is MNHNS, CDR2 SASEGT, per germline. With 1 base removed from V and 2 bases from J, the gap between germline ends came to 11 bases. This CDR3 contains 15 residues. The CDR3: CASSEVYVSNTEAFF. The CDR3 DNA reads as TGTGCCAGCAGTGAAGTCTACGTCAGCAACACTGAAGCTTTCTTT.

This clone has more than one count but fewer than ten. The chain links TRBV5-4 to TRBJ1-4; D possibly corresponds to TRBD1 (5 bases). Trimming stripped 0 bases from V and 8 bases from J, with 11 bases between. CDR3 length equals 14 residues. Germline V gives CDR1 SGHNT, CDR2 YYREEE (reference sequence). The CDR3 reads CASSLGGATEKLFF. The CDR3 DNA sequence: TGTGCCAGCAGCTTGGGGGGCGCAACAGAAAAACTGTTTTTT.

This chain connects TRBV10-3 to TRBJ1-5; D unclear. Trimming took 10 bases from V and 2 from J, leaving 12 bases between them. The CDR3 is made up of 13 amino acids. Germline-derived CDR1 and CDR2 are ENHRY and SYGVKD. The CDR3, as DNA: TGTGCCACGCGCCCGGAGGGCAATCAGCCCCAGCATTTT. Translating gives CATRPEGNQPQHF.

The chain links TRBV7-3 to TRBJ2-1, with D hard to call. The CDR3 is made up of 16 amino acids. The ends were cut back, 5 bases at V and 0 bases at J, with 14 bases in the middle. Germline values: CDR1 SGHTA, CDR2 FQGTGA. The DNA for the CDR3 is TGTGCCAGCAGCAAAGGACCGAAGAGCTCCTACAATGAGCAGTTCTTC. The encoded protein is CASSKGPKSSYNEQFF. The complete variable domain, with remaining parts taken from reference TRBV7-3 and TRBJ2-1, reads GAGVSQTPSNKVTEKGKYVELRCDPISGHTALYWYRQSLGQGPEFLIYFQGTGAADDSGLPNDRFFAVRPEGSVSTLKIQRTERGDSAVYLCASSKGPKSSYNEQFFGPGTRLTVL.

The CDR3 is CASGVLKEGYGYTF. CDR3 bases: TGTGCCAGCGGTGTACTTAAGGAGGGGTATGGCTACACCTTC. The chain has TRBV9 and TRBJ1-2; TRBD1 is a possible D gene (5 bases). The germline gives CDR1 SGDLS, CDR2 YYNGEE. Trimming stripped 7 bases from V and 5 bases from J, with 18 bases between. This CDR3 contains 14 residues.

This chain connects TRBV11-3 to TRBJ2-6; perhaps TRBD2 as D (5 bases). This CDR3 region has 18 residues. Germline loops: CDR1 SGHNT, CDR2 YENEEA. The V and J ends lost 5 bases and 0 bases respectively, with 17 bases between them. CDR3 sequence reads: CASSPPGVGYSGANVLTF. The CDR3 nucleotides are TGTGCCAGCAGCCCGCCCGGGGTCGGGTACTCTGGGGCCAACGTCCTGACTTTC.

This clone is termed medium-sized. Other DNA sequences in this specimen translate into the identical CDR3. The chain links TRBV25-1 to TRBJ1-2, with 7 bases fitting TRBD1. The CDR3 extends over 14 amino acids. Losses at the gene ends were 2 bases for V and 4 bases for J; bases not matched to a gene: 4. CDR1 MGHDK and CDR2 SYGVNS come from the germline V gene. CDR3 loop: CASSEPTGLYGYTF. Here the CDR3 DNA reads TGTGCCAGCAGTGAACCGACAGGGCTCTATGGCTACACCTTC.

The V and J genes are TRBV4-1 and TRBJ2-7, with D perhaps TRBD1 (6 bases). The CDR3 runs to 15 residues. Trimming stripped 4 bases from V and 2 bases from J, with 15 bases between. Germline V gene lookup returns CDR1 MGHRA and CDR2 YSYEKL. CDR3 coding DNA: TGCGCCAGCAGCCTCCAAGACAGGACCACCTACGAGCAGTACTTC. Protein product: CASSLQDRTTYEQYF.